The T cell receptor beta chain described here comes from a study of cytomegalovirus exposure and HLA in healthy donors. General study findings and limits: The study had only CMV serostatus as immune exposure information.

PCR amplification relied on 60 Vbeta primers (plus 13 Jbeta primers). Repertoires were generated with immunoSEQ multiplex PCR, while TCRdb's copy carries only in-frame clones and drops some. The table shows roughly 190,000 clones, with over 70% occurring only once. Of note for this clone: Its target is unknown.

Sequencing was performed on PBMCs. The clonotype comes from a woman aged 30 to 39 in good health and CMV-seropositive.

This chain's CDR3 is CASSPGTLANYGYTF. The CDR3 bases are TGTGCCAGCAGCCCAGGGACACTCGCTAACTATGGCTACACCTTC. This chain uses TRBV7-9 with TRBJ1-2, with D perhaps TRBD1 (6 bases). CDR3 size: 15 residues. V was shortened by 5 bases and J by 0 bases, with 13 bases between the two germline ends. Per germline, CDR1 SEHNR and CDR2 FQNEAQ (reference sequence).